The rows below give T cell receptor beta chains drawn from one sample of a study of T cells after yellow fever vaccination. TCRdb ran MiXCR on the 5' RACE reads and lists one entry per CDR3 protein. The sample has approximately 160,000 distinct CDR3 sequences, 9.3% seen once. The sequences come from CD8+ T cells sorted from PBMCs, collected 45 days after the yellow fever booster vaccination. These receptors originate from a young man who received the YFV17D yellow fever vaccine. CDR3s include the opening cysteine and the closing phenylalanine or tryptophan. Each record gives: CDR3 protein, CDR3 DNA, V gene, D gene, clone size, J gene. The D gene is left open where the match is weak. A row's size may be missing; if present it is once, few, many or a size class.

CDR3: CASSLGGPASSYNEQFF
DNA: TGTGCCAGCAGCTTAGGGGGACCCGCGAGCTCCTACAATGAGCAGTTCTTC
V: TRBV7-8
D: .
size: few
J: TRBJ2-1

CDR3: CASSLLAGPSTDTQYF
DNA: TGCGCCAGCAGCTTATTAGCGGGGCCTAGCACAGATACGCAGTATTTT
V: TRBV5-1
D: TRBD2
size: many
J: TRBJ2-3

CDR3: CASYDPGQGNYGYTF
DNA: TGTGCCAGCTACGATCCGGGGCAGGGTAACTATGGCTACACCTTC
V: TRBV18
D: .
size: .
J: TRBJ1-2

CDR3: CASSRDTGTGTQETQYF
DNA: TGCGCCAGCAGCCGCGATACGGGGACAGGGACCCAAGAGACCCAGTACTTC
V: TRBV4-3
D: TRBD1
size: few
J: TRBJ2-5

CDR3: CASSQDDGNEQFF
DNA: TGCGCCAGCAGCCAAGATGACGGTAATGAGCAGTTCTTC
V: TRBV4-1
D: .
size: many
J: TRBJ2-1

CDR3: CASSTGRGRPAFF
DNA: TGTGCCAGCAGTACCGGCAGGGGGCGGCCAGCTTTCTTT
V: TRBV27
D: TRBD1
size: .
J: TRBJ1-1

CDR3: CASSAGVANTDTQYF
DNA: TGTGCCAGCAGTGCAGGGGTGGCGAACACAGATACGCAGTATTTT
V: TRBV6-2/TRBV6-3
D: .
size: .
J: TRBJ2-3

CDR3: CASDVGAGANVLTF
DNA: TGTGCCAGCGATGTGGGGGCTGGGGCCAACGTCCTGACTTTC
V: TRBV6-2/TRBV6-3
D: .
size: .
J: TRBJ2-6

CDR3: CATSRDLGGSGYTF
DNA: TGTGCCACCAGCAGAGATCTGGGGGGAAGTGGCTACACCTTC
V: TRBV15
D: .
size: .
J: TRBJ1-2

CDR3: CASMPGGSYGYTF
DNA: TGTGCCAGCATGCCCGGGGGCAGCTATGGCTACACCTTC
V: TRBV6-5
D: .
size: few
J: TRBJ1-2

CDR3: CASSQPGQGKGYNEQFF
DNA: TGTGCCAGCAGCCAACCGGGACAGGGAAAAGGCTACAATGAGCAGTTCTTC
V: TRBV7-9
D: TRBD1
size: many
J: TRBJ2-1

CDR3: CASSIRDASSYEQYF
DNA: TGCGCCAGCAGCATCCGGGACGCGAGCTCCTACGAGCAGTACTTC
V: TRBV5-1
D: .
size: few
J: TRBJ2-7

CDR3: CASSERSSFYTQYF
DNA: TGTGCCAGCAGTGAGAGGAGCTCCTTCTATACGCAGTATTTT
V: TRBV6-1
D: .
size: .
J: TRBJ2-3

CDR3: CASSGQGTTVYNSPLHF
DNA: TGTGCCAGCAGCGGTCAAGGAACAACCGTCTATAATTCACCCCTCCACTTT
V: TRBV5-5
D: .
size: many
J: TRBJ1-6

CDR3: CASSGRATGELFF
DNA: TGTGCCAGCAGTGGTCGAGCCACCGGGGAGCTGTTTTTT
V: TRBV6-5
D: .
size: few
J: TRBJ2-2

CDR3: CASSLRAGGQYNEQFF
DNA: TGTGCCAGCAGTTTAAGGGCGGGGGGGCAATACAATGAGCAGTTCTTC
V: TRBV27
D: TRBD2
size: few
J: TRBJ2-1

CDR3: CASSPGGTGVGGNTIYF
DNA: TGCGCCAGCAGCCCAGGAGGGACAGGAGTAGGTGGAAACACCATATATTTT
V: TRBV4-1
D: TRBD1
size: many
J: TRBJ1-3

CDR3: CASSFPGTSGVLTDTQYF
DNA: TGTGCCAGCAGCTTCCCTGGGACTAGCGGGGTCCTCACAGATACGCAGTATTTT
V: TRBV7-6
D: TRBD2
size: few
J: TRBJ2-3

CDR3: CSATMTGAYGYTF
DNA: TGCAGTGCTACCATGACAGGGGCCTATGGCTACACCTTC
V: TRBV20-1
D: TRBD1
size: .
J: TRBJ1-2

CDR3: CASSLGETEAFF
DNA: TGTGCCAGCAGTTTAGGGGAAACTGAAGCTTTCTTT
V: TRBV7-6
D: .
size: .
J: TRBJ1-1

CDR3: CASRSYEQYF
DNA: TGTGCCAGCAGGAGTTACGAGCAGTACTTC
V: TRBV6-2/TRBV6-3
D: .
size: .
J: TRBJ2-7

CDR3: CSGQGQGAEAFF
DNA: TGCAGCGGGCAGGGACAGGGGGCTGAAGCTTTCTTT
V: TRBV29-1
D: TRBD1
size: many
J: TRBJ1-1

CDR3: CASSGPSAGSAYIQYF
DNA: TGTGCCAGCAGCGGTCCCTCTGCGGGCTCTGCATACATTCAGTACTTC
V: TRBV11-2
D: .
size: few
J: TRBJ2-4

CDR3: CASSLLGLTEAFF
DNA: TGTGCCAGCAGTTTACTAGGGCTCACTGAAGCTTTCTTT
V: TRBV12-3/TRBV12-4
D: .
size: .
J: TRBJ1-1

CDR3: CATSRVGDGNEQFF
DNA: TGTGCCACCAGCAGAGTGGGGGATGGCAATGAGCAGTTCTTC
V: TRBV15
D: .
size: few
J: TRBJ2-1

CDR3: CASSFGRVEQFF
DNA: TGTGCCAGCAGCTTCGGACGTGTGGAGCAGTTCTTC
V: TRBV7-2
D: .
size: many
J: TRBJ2-1

CDR3: CASSLALGLAGSETQYF
DNA: TGTGCCAGCAGCTTAGCGTTGGGACTAGCGGGATCAGAGACCCAGTACTTC
V: TRBV7-9
D: TRBD2
size: .
J: TRBJ2-5

CDR3: CASSFGTGVHGYTF
DNA: TGTGCCAGCAGCTTTGGGACAGGGGTGCATGGCTACACCTTC
V: TRBV7-6
D: TRBD1
size: .
J: TRBJ1-2

CDR3: CASSPGTGGEKLFF
DNA: TGTGCCAGCAGCCCGGGGACAGGGGGAGAAAAACTGTTTTTT
V: TRBV14
D: TRBD1
size: many
J: TRBJ1-4

CDR3: CASRTRQGAFQPQHF
DNA: TGTGCCAGCAGGACGAGACAGGGTGCTTTTCAGCCCCAGCATTTT
V: TRBV6-2/TRBV6-3
D: TRBD1
size: .
J: TRBJ1-5

CDR3: CASSVGPRRGGKDTQYF
DNA: TGTGCCAGCAGCGTAGGCCCTCGGAGGGGGGGGAAAGATACGCAGTATTTT
V: TRBV9
D: .
size: few
J: TRBJ2-3

CDR3: CASEGNNYGYTF
DNA: TGTGCCAGCGAGGGGAATAACTATGGCTACACCTTC
V: TRBV2
D: .
size: many
J: TRBJ1-2

CDR3: CASRYMGTLYGYTF
DNA: TGTGCCAGCAGATATATGGGGACACTTTATGGCTACACCTTC
V: TRBV28
D: .
size: many
J: TRBJ1-2

CDR3: CASSSPGLAKVSDTQYF
DNA: TGTGCCAGCAGCTCCCCCGGACTAGCAAAGGTGTCAGATACGCAGTATTTT
V: TRBV9
D: TRBD2
size: few
J: TRBJ2-3

CDR3: CASSIARGNTEAFF
DNA: TGTGCCAGTAGTATAGCGCGGGGGAACACTGAAGCTTTCTTT
V: TRBV19
D: .
size: .
J: TRBJ1-1

CDR3: CASSYVAGSYTGELFF
DNA: TGTGCCAGCAGTTATGTAGCGGGGAGCTACACCGGGGAGCTGTTTTTT
V: TRBV7-6
D: TRBD2
size: .
J: TRBJ2-2

CDR3: CASSQKAEKPNYGYTF
DNA: TGCGCCAGCAGCCAAAAGGCAGAGAAGCCTAACTATGGCTACACCTTC
V: TRBV4-1
D: .
size: many
J: TRBJ1-2

CDR3: CASRGTPSYEQYF
DNA: TGTGCCAGCAGGGGGACACCGTCTTACGAGCAGTACTTC
V: TRBV2
D: .
size: .
J: TRBJ2-7

CDR3: CASSLAWGTDTQYF
DNA: TGTGCCAGCAGCTTAGCGTGGGGGACAGATACGCAGTATTTT
V: TRBV7-8
D: .
size: .
J: TRBJ2-3

CDR3: CASSPTQGPVQEQYF
DNA: TGTGCCAGCAGTCCAACCCAGGGGCCTGTCCAGGAGCAGTACTTC
V: TRBV27
D: .
size: few
J: TRBJ2-7

CDR3: CASSLTRGRGPFSNQPQHF
DNA: TGTGCCAGCAGCTTAACGCGTGGAAGGGGCCCCTTCAGCAATCAGCCCCAGCATTTT
V: TRBV7-8
D: .
size: few
J: TRBJ1-5

CDR3: CASSLSAGANVLTF
DNA: TGCGCCAGCAGCTTGAGTGCTGGGGCCAACGTCCTGACTTTC
V: TRBV5-1
D: .
size: .
J: TRBJ2-6

CDR3: CASSPRDRTGELFF
DNA: TGTGCCAGCAGCCCCAGGGACAGAACCGGGGAGCTGTTTTTT
V: TRBV7-6
D: TRBD1
size: .
J: TRBJ2-2

CDR3: CASSSPPKGYEAFF
DNA: TGTGCCAGCAGCTCCCCCCCAAAGGGGTACGAAGCTTTCTTT
V: TRBV7-2
D: .
size: few
J: TRBJ1-1

CDR3: CASSQDSGGLATNEKLFF
DNA: TGCGCCAGCAGCCAAGATTCCGGGGGACTTGCAACTAATGAAAAACTGTTTTTT
V: TRBV4-3
D: .
size: few
J: TRBJ1-4

CDR3: CASRGTSGGLSYNEQFF
DNA: TGTGCCAGCAGGGGCACTAGCGGGGGCCTCTCCTACAATGAGCAGTTCTTC
V: TRBV6-6
D: TRBD2
size: .
J: TRBJ2-1

CDR3: CASSFAGDPDGYTF
DNA: TGTGCCAGCAGCTTCGCTGGGGACCCGGATGGCTACACCTTC
V: TRBV11-2
D: .
size: few
J: TRBJ1-2

CDR3: CASSIGTGGTGELFF
DNA: TGTGCCAGCAGCATTGGGACAGGGGGCACCGGGGAGCTGTTTTTT
V: TRBV7-6
D: TRBD1
size: few
J: TRBJ2-2

CDR3: CASSLPSGGGYTF
DNA: TGTGCCAGCAGCTTACCGTCAGGGGGCGGCTACACCTTC
V: TRBV7-3
D: TRBD1
size: few
J: TRBJ1-2

CDR3: CSARDLRGPYTEAFF
DNA: TGCAGTGCTAGAGATCTGAGAGGGCCATACACTGAAGCTTTCTTT
V: TRBV20-1
D: .
size: few
J: TRBJ1-1